This paragraph reports one T cell receptor (beta chain). Per the authors' pipeline: Reference gene primer amplification gave estimated nucleated cell counts. The assay was immunoSEQ multiplex PCR, and TCRdb's table has in-frame clones only and misses some. The DNA gave D and trimming, while V, J and clone size come from that table. This repertoire shows about 27,000 clones, more than 80% found once; its top ten account for 42%. Trimming took off 4 bases at V and 6 bases at J, with 15 bases between the two ends. The CDR3 covers 15 residues. CDR1 is SNHLY and CDR2 is FYNNEI in the germline V gene. The data originate from a study of blood T cell repertoires in COVID-19. At the level of the study: Acute-phase and convalescent COVID-19 samples originated in the United States, Italy and Spain. Sample material is recorded as cDNA or gDNA derived from T cells, B-cell-depleted T cells, or PBMCs.

This chain uses TRBV2 with TRBJ2-2; possible D gene TRBD1, 6 bases. The source of this sequence is a woman aged 80 or over with acute or convalescent COVID-19. Sequencing was performed on peripheral blood. The CDR3 nucleotides read TGTGCCAGCAGTGGGACAGTCGAACGTTCCGGGGAGCTGTTTTTT. It specifies CASSGTVERSGELFF.